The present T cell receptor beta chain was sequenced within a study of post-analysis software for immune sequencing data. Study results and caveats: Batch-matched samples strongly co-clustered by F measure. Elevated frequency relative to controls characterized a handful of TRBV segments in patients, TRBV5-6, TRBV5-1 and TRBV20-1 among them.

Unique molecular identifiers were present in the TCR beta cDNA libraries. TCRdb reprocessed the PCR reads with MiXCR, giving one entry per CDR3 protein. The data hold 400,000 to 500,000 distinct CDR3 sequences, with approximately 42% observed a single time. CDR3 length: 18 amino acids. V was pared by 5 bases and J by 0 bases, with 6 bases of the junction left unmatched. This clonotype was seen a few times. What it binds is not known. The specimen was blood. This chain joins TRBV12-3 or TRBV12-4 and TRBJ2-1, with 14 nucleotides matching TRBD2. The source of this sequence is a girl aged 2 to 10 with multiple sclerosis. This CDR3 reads CASSRGLAGESSYNEQFF. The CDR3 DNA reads TGTGCCAGCAGTCGGGGACTAGCGGGGGAGAGCTCCTACAATGAGCAGTTCTTC.